The 6 T cell receptor beta chains listed next were all sequenced from one sample in a study of Ad26.COV2.S vaccination and SARS-CoV-2 variants. Assay used: immunoSEQ multiplex PCR; TCRdb lists only in-frame clones, some missing. The sample consists of over 350,000 clones, less than 90% of them appearing once. The treatment: about 20 received Ad26.COV2.S at low or high dose, single or two shots; 5 received placebo; per-sample allocation not given. Samples came from day 63 after the first vaccine or placebo injection. The material sequenced was peripheral blood, taken in a trial of Ad26.COV2.S vaccine versus placebo. All receptors come from a person between 18 and 65 years old who received the Ad26.COV2.S COVID-19 vaccine or a placebo.

DNA of the CDR3: TGTGCCATCAGTGGACGGCTGAGTTCACAGGGCCTCGAGCAGTACTTC. This codes for CAISGRLSSQGLEQYF. The chain employs TRBV10-3 and TRBJ2-7; TRBD1 is a possible D gene (6 bases). Trimming pared 4 bases from V and 6 bases from J, leaving 22 bases between. The CDR3 has 16 amino acids. Germline assignment: CDR1 ENHRY and CDR2 SYGVKD.

The chain couples TRBV6-1 to TRBJ2-3, with 9 bases identical to TRBD2. The length of the CDR3 is 17 residues. Germline V gene lookup returns CDR1 MNHNS and CDR2 SASEGT. Unmatched junction bases numbered 7, after V lost 1 base and J lost 2 bases. The CDR3 is CASSEVVLAGNTDTQYF. The CDR3 region has the DNA TGTGCCAGCAGTGAAGTTGTGCTAGCGGGAAACACAGATACGCAGTATTTT.

The chain combines TRBV2 with TRBJ2-1, with D uncertain. Germline-derived CDR1 and CDR2 are SNHLY and FYNNEI. V was cut by 6 bases and J by 8 bases, with 11 bases left in between. The CDR3 runs 12 residues. The CDR3 region is CASRVGIYEQFF. CDR3 DNA: TGTGCCAGCAGGGTAGGAATCTATGAGCAGTTCTTC.

The rearrangement uses TRBV6-5 and TRBJ1-2, with a tentative D call TRBD1 (5 bases). With 0 bases removed from V and 11 bases from J, the gap between germline ends came to 16 bases. CDR3 size: 14 residues. Germline values: CDR1 MNHEY, CDR2 SVGAGI. The DNA for the CDR3 is TGTGCCAGCAGTTACTCGCAGGGACTGATGGGTTACACCTTC. This codes for CASSYSQGLMGYTF.

This clone was seen just once. The V and J genes are TRBV5-1 and TRBJ2-2; 8 bases are shared with TRBD1. Germline assignment: CDR1 SGHRS and CDR2 YFSETQ. This CDR3 comprises 17 residues. The junction had 6 bases not matched to a gene; V was cut back by 0 bases and J by 2 bases. This chain's CDR3 is CASSLDQGAGNTGELFF. As DNA, the CDR3 is TGCGCCAGCAGCTTGGACCAGGGGGCAGGAAACACCGGGGAGCTGTTTTTT.

The chain joins TRBV6-6 to TRBJ1-1; a possible D gene is TRBD1 (5 bases). There are 14 residues in the CDR3. CDR1 is MNHNY, CDR2 SVGAGI, per germline (reference sequence). Trimming took 2 bases from V and 6 from J, leaving 13 bases between them. CDR3 sequence: CASSYGEGMAEAFF. The CDR3 DNA sequence: TGTGCCAGCAGTTACGGCGAGGGGATGGCTGAAGCTTTCTTT.